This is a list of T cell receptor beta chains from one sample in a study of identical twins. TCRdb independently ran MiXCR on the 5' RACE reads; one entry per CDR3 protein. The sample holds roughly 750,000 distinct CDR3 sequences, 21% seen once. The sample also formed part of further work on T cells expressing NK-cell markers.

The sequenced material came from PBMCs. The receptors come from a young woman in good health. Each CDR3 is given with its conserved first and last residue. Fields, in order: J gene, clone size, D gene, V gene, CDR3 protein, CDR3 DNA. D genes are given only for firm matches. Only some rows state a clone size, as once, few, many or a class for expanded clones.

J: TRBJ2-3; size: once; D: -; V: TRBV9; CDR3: CASSVMDWGDTQYF; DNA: TGTGCCAGCAGCGTAATGGATTGGGGAGATACGCAGTATTTT
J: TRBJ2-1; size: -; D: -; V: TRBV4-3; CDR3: CASSQGRRPGEQFF; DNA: TGCGCCAGCAGCCAAGGGAGGCGCCCGGGGGAGCAGTTCTTC
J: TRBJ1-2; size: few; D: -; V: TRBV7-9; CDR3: CASSLGGPVYGYTF; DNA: TGTGCCAGCAGCTTAGGGGGCCCAGTGTATGGCTACACCTTC
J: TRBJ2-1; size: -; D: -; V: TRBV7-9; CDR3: CASSFGSQDHNEQFF; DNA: TGTGCCAGCAGCTTTGGTAGTCAGGATCACAATGAGCAGTTCTTC
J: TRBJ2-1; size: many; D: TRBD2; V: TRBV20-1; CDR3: CSARVGTSSYNEQFF; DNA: TGCAGTGCTAGGGTTGGGACTAGCTCCTACAATGAGCAGTTCTTC
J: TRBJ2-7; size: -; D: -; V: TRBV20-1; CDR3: CSAPDPSSTYEQYF; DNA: TGCAGTGCCCCAGACCCCTCCTCTACTTACGAGCAGTACTTC
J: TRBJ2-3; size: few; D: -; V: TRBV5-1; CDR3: CASSLWVEATDTQYF; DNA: TGCGCCAGCAGCTTGTGGGTAGAAGCCACAGATACGCAGTATTTT
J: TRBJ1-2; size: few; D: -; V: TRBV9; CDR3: CASSVAAAQGYTF; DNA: TGTGCCAGCAGCGTAGCGGCAGCGCAAGGCTACACCTTC
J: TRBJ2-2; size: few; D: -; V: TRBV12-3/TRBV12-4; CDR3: CASSLLGLGTGELFF; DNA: TGTGCCAGCAGTTTATTAGGGCTGGGCACCGGGGAGCTGTTTTTT
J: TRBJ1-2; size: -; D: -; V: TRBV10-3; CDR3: CATMTTGGHGYTF; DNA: TGTGCCACGATGACGACAGGCGGCCATGGCTACACCTTC
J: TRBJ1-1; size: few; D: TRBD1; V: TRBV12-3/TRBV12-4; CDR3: CASSRSRGGTEAFF; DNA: TGTGCCAGCAGTAGGTCCAGGGGGGGCACTGAAGCTTTCTTT
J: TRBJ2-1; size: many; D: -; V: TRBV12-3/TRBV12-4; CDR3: CASSFTGNNEQFF; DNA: TGTGCCAGCAGTTTCACCGGGAACAATGAGCAGTTCTTC
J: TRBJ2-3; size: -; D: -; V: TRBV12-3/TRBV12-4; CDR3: CASSLGLEDTQYF; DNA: TGTGCCAGCAGCCTAGGTCTGGAAGATACGCAGTATTTT
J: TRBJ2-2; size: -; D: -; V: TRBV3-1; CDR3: CATTQSDRNTGELFF; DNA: TGTGCCACCACCCAATCGGACAGAAACACCGGGGAGCTGTTTTTT
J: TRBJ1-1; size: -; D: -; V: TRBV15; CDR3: CATERDKKNTEAFF; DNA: TGTGCCACCGAGAGGGACAAGAAGAACACTGAAGCTTTCTTT
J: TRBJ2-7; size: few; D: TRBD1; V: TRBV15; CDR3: CATSRETGGEQYF; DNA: TGTGCCACCAGCAGAGAGACAGGGGGCGAGCAGTACTTC
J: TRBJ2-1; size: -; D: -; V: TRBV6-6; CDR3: CASSYSRDNEQFF; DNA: TGTGCCAGCAGTTACTCTAGAGACAATGAGCAGTTCTTC
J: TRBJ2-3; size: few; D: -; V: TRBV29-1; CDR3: CSVPGGDSQRLEYF; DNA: TGCAGCGTTCCAGGGGGGGACAGCCAGAGGTTGGAGTATTTT
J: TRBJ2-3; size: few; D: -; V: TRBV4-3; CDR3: CASSPQARRPTDTQYF; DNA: TGCGCCAGCAGCCCCCAGGCGCGGAGACCCACAGATACGCAGTATTTT
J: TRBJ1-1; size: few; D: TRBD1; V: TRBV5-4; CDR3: CASSQRQGLDTEAFF; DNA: TGTGCCAGCAGCCAAAGACAGGGCCTCGATACTGAAGCTTTCTTT
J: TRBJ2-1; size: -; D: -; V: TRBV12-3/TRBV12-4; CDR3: CASSPLTASSYNEQFF; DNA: TGTGCCAGCAGTCCCTTAACTGCGAGCTCCTACAATGAGCAGTTCTTC
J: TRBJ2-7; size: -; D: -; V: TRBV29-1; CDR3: CSVRSGTLSYEQYF; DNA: TGCAGCGTGCGGTCCGGGACACTGAGCTACGAGCAGTACTTC
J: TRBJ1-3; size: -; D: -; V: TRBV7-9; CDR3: CASSLLGATIYF; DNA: TGTGCCAGCAGCTTATTGGGGGCGACCATATATTTT
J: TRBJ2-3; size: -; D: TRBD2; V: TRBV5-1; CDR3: CASRARGDTDTQYF; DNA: TGCGCCAGCCGCGCCCGGGGGGACACAGATACGCAGTATTTT
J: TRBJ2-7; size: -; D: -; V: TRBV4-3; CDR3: CASSQDVRYEQYF; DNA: TGCGCCAGCAGCCAAGATGTGCGGTACGAGCAGTACTTC
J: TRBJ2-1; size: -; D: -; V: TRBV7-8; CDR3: CASSSEFYRGGTEQFF; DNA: TGTGCCAGCAGCTCCGAATTTTACAGGGGGGGCACCGAGCAGTTCTTC
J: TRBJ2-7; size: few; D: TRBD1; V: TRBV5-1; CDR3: CASSLRTGDNEQYF; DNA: TGCGCCAGCAGCCTTAGGACAGGGGATAACGAGCAGTACTTC
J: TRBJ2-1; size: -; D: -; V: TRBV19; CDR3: CASSMSARSSYNEQFF; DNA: TGTGCCAGTAGTATGTCAGCAAGAAGCTCCTACAATGAGCAGTTCTTC
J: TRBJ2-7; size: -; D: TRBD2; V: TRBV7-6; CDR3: CASSLGISGSVYEQYF; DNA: TGTGCCAGCAGCTTAGGGATTAGCGGGAGCGTGTACGAGCAGTACTTC
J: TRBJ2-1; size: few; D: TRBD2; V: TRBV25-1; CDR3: CASSISGGANEQFF; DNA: TGTGCCAGCTCCATTAGCGGGGGGGCGAATGAGCAGTTCTTC
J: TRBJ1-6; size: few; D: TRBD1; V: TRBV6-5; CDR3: CASSYGDRNSPLHF; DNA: TGTGCCAGCAGTTACGGGGACAGGAACTCACCCCTCCACTTT
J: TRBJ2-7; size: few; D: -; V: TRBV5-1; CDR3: CASSTGTPGSEQYF; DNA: TGCGCCAGCAGCACCGGGACTCCTGGGTCCGAGCAGTACTTC
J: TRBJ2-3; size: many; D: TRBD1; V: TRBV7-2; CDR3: CASSIGQDTDTQYF; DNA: TGTGCCAGCAGCATCGGACAGGACACAGATACGCAGTATTTT
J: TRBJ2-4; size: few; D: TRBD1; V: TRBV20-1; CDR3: CSATPGTGPWGSSF; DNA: TGCAGTGCTACCCCAGGGACAGGACCCTGGGGGTCGAGCTTC
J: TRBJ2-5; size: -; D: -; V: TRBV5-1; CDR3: CASSLEWTQETQYF; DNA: TGCGCCAGCAGCTTGGAATGGACCCAAGAGACCCAGTACTTC
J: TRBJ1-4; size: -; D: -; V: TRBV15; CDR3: CATSRAGREKLFF; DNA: TGTGCCACCAGCCGGGCAGGGAGGGAAAAACTGTTTTTT
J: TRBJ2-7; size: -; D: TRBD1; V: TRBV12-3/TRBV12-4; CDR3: CASSFRTGFSEQYF; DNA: TGTGCCAGCAGTTTTAGGACAGGCTTTAGTGAGCAGTACTTC
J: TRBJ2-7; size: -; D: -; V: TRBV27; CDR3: CASSTPVGGDEQYF; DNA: TGTGCCAGCAGTACCCCGGTCGGGGGCGACGAGCAGTACTTC
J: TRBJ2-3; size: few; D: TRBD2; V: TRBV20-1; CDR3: CSALLAGGPQDTQYF; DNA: TGCAGTGCTTTACTAGCGGGAGGGCCTCAAGATACGCAGTATTTT
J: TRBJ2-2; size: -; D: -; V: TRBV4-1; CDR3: CASSFPGKTSHGELFF; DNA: TGCGCCAGCAGCTTCCCAGGGAAGACCAGTCACGGGGAGCTGTTTTTT
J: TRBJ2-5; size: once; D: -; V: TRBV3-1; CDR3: CASSRAGEVETQYF; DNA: TGTGCCAGCAGCCGTGCCGGGGAGGTCGAGACCCAGTACTTC
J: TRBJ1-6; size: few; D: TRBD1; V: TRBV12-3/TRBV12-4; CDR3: CASRTGESSPLHF; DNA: TGTGCCAGCAGGACAGGGGAAAGTTCACCCCTCCACTTT
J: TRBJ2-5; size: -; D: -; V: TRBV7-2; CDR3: CASSLGGASVETQYF; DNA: TGTGCCAGCAGCTTAGGGGGGGCTAGCGTTGAGACCCAGTACTTC
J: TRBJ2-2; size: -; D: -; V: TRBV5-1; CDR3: CASSRNRADLDTGELFF; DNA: TGCGCCAGCAGTCGAAACAGGGCCGACTTAGACACCGGGGAGCTGTTTTTT
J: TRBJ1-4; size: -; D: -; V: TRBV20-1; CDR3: CSARGVGVLGYEKLFF; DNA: TGCAGTGCTAGAGGGGTTGGGGTCCTGGGTTATGAAAAACTGTTTTTT
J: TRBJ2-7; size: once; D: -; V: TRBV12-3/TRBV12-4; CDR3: CASSIRGAEQYF; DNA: TGTGCCAGCTCAATCCGAGGGGCCGAGCAGTACTTC
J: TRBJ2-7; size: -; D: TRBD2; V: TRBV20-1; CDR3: CSARDGKSAGDEQYF; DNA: TGCAGTGCTAGAGATGGCAAAAGCGCGGGGGACGAGCAGTACTTC
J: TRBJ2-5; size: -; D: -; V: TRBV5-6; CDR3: CASSLVLGGGSETQYF; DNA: TGTGCCAGCAGCTTGGTCCTCGGGGGTGGGTCGGAGACCCAGTACTTC
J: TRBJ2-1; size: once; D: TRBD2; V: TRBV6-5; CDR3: CASSMGGPLFF; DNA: TGTGCCAGCAGCATGGGAGGGCCTCTGTTCTTC
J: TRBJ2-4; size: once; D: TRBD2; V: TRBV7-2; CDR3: CASSVDLAGGRSFQYF; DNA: TGTGCCAGCAGCGTCGACTTAGCGGGAGGCCGTTCGTTCCAGTACTTC
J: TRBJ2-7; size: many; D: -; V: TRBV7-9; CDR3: CASSSTSYEQYF; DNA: TGTGCCAGCAGCTCGACCAGCTACGAGCAGTACTTC
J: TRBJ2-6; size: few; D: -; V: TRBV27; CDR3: CASSLSSSGANVLTF; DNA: TGTGCCAGCAGTTTATCATCCTCTGGGGCCAACGTCCTGACTTTC
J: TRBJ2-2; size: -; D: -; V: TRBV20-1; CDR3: CSARSASHRELFF; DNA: TGCAGTGCTAGGTCAGCCTCTCACCGGGAGCTGTTTTTT
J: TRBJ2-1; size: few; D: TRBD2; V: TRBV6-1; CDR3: CASKRAGGPLSTYNEQFF; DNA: TGTGCCAGCAAGAGGGCGGGGGGGCCTTTGTCGACCTACAATGAGCAGTTCTTC
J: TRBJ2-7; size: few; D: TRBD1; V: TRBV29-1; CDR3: CSVGTGVNEQYF; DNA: TGCAGCGTTGGGACAGGGGTAAACGAGCAGTACTTC
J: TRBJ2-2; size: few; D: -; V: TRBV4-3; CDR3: CASSQDLWANTGELFF; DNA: TGCGCCAGCAGCCAAGATCTCTGGGCGAACACCGGGGAGCTGTTTTTT
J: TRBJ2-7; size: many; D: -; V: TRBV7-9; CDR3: CASSDADSWDYEQYF; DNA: TGTGCCAGCAGCGATGCGGACAGTTGGGACTACGAGCAGTACTTC
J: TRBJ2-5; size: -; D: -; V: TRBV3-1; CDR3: CASSQAGAQYF; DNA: TGTGCCAGCAGCCAAGCGGGGGCCCAGTACTTC
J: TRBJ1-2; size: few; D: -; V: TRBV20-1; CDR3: CSASSSGTAYGYTF; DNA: TGCAGTGCTAGCAGTTCAGGGACTGCCTATGGCTACACCTTC
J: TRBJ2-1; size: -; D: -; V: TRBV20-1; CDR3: CSAHYNEQFF; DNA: TGCAGTGCTCATTACAATGAGCAGTTCTTC